Listed below are T cell receptor beta chains from one sample, sequenced in a study of OX40 agonist ivuxolimab in advanced cancers. Clones were read by immunoSEQ multiplex PCR, and TCRdb kept only the in-frame ones, dropping some. The top ten hold over 11% of the sample, which has 25,000 or so clones, 80% to 90% seen once. Sequenced here: CD4+ or CD8+ T cells sorted from blood, sampled in a trial of the OX40 agonist ivuxolimab. The receptor source for this set is an adult with an advanced solid tumor such as melanoma, head and neck, liver or kidney cancer. Both conserved end residues are part of each CDR3. Size tells how often a clone was seen (once, few, many) or the class of an expanded clone, and some rows leave it out.

TRBJ2-7,.,TRBV5-6,CASSFGGFYEQYF
TRBJ2-3,.,TRBV12-5,CASGPPPSGGITDTQYF
TRBJ1-6,.,TRBV6-5,CASSLERGRISLHF
TRBJ2-6,few,TRBV7-9,CASSPTTGTGANVLTF
TRBJ1-5,.,TRBV19,CATDPGLRGQPQHF
TRBJ2-5,few,TRBV9,CASSSTASPGETQYF
TRBJ1-5,few,TRBV6-5,CASSYYQDDQPQHF
TRBJ1-3,.,TRBV7-9,CASSPERNTIYF
TRBJ2-3,.,TRBV9,CASSVGGGNTDTQYF
TRBJ2-4,.,TRBV6-5,CASSYEGYIQYF
TRBJ1-4,.,TRBV7-2,CASSGHSGANEKLFF
TRBJ2-7,.,TRBV7-9,CASSLDKYEQYF
TRBJ2-7,medium-sized,TRBV19,CASSSGPFQTYEQYF
TRBJ1-2,.,TRBV13,CASSLGTGGEGYTF
TRBJ2-3,.,TRBV7-7,CASSLGGQGTDTQYF
TRBJ2-1,.,TRBV6-1,CASSEDSHNEQFF
TRBJ2-7,.,TRBV4-3,CASSQERGGPSYEQYF
TRBJ2-1,.,TRBV4-3,CASSQGASGGDEQFF
TRBJ1-1,.,TRBV5-1,CASSLVFLPGGGTRAFF
TRBJ2-3,.,TRBV6-5,CASRSSGAADTQYF
TRBJ2-1,.,TRBV6-6,CASSLAGGTNNEQFF
TRBJ1-5,.,TRBV5-6,CASSLGGAQPQHF
TRBJ1-1,few,TRBV4-3,CASSRSQGSGTEAFF